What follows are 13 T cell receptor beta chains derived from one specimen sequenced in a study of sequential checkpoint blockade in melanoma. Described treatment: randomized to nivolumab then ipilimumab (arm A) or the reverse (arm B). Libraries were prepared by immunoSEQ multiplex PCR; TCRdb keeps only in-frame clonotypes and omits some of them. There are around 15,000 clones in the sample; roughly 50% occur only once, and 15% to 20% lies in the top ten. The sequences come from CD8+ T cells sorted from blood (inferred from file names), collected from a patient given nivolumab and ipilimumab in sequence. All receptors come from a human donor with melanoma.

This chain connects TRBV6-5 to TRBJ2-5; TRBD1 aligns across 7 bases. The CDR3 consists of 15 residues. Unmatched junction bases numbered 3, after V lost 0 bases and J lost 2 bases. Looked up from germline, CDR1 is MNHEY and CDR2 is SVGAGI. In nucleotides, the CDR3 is TGTGCCAGCAGTTACTCGACAGGGCAACAAGAGACCCAGTACTTC. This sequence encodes CASSYSTGQQETQYF.

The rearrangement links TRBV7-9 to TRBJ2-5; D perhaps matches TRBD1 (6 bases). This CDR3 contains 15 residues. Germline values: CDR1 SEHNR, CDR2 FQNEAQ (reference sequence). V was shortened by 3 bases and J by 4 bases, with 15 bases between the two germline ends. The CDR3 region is CASSFIQGLGETQYF. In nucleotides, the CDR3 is TGTGCCAGCAGCTTTATACAGGGATTGGGAGAGACCCAGTACTTC.

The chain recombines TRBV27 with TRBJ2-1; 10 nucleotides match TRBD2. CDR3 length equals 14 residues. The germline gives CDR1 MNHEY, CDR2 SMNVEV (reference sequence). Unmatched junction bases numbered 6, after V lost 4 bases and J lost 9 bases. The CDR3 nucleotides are TGTGCCAGCAGTTCTTCAACTAGCGGGGTTGAGCAGTTCTTC. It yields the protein CASSSSTSGVEQFF.

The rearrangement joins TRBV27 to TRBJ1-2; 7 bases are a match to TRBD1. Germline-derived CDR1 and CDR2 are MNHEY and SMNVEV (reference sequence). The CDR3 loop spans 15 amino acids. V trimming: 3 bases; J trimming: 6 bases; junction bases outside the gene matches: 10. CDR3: CASSFVGTVSDGYTF. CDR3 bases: TGTGCCAGCAGTTTTGTTGGGACAGTTTCTGATGGCTACACCTTC.

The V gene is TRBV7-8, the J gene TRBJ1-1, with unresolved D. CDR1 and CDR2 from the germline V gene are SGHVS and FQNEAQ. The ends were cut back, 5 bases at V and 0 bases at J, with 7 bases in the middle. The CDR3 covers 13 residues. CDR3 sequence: CASSLTVNTEAFF. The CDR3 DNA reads TGTGCCAGCAGCCTTACAGTGAACACTGAAGCTTTCTTT.

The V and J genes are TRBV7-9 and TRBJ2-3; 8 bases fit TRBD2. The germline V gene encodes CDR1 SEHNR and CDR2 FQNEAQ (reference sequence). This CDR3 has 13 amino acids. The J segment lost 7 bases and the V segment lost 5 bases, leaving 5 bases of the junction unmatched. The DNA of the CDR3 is TGTGCCAGCAGCCCCGGGGGGGGGTATACGCAGTATTTT. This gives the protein CASSPGGGYTQYF.

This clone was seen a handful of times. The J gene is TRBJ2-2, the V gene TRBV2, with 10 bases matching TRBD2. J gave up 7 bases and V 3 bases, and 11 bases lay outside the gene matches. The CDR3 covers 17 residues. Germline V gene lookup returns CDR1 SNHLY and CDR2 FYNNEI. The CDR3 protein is CASSEASGSALVGELFF. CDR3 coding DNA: TGTGCCAGCAGTGAGGCTAGCGGGAGCGCGTTGGTCGGGGAGCTGTTTTTT.

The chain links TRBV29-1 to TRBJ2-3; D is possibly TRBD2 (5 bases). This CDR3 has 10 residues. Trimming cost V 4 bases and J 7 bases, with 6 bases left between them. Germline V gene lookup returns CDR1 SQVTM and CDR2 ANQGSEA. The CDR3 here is CSVGGYTQYF. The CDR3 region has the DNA TGCAGCGTTGGAGGGTATACGCAGTATTTT.

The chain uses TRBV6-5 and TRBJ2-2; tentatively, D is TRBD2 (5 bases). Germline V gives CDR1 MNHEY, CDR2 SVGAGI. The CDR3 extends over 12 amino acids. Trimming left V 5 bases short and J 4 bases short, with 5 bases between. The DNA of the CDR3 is TGTGCCAGCAGTAGCGGCACCGGGGAGCTGTTTTTT. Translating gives CASSSGTGELFF.

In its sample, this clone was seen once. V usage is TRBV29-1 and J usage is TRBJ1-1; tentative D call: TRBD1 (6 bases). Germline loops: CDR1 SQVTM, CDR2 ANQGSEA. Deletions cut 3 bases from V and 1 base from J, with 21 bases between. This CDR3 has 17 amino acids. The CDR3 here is CSVDRAGAVRGNTEAFF. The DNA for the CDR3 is TGCAGCGTTGATCGGGCAGGGGCCGTACGTGGGAACACTGAAGCTTTCTTT.

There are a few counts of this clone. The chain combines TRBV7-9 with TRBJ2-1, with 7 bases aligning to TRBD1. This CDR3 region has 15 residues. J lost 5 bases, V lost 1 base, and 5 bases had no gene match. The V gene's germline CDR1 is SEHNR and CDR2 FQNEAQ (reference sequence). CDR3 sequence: CASSLGRQGNNEQFF. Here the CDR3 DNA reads TGTGCCAGCAGCTTAGGCCGACAGGGAAACAATGAGCAGTTCTTC.

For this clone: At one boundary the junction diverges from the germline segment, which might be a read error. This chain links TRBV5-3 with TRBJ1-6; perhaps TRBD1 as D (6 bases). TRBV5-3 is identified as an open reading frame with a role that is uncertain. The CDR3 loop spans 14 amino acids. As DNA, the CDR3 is TGTGCCAGCAGCTTGTTAACAGGGAATTCACCCCTCCACTTT. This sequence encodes CASSLLTGNSPLHF.

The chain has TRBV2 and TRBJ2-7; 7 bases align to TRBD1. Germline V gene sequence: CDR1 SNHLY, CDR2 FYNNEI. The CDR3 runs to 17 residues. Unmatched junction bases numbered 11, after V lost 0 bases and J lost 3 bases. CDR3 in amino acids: CASSEALLGTVNYEQYF. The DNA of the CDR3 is TGTGCCAGCAGTGAAGCGCTTCTGGGGACAGTAAACTACGAGCAGTACTTC.